This TCR beta chain was captured in a study of blood T cell repertoires in COVID-19. Study-wide context: PBMCs, B-cell-depleted T cells, or T cells provided the cDNA or gDNA that made up the material.

Trimming removed 6 bases at V and 0 bases at J, with 14 bases between. This CDR3 region has 16 residues. Per germline, CDR1 SNHLY and CDR2 FYNNEI. In the original workflow: Amplification of reference gene primers was used by the study to estimate nucleated cell counts. Assay used: immunoSEQ multiplex PCR; TCRdb lists only in-frame clones, some missing. That table furnishes V, J and clone size, whereas the DNA furnished D and trimming. The sample comprises some 31,000 clones, roughly 87% of which are singletons, and 17% rests with the top ten. This rearrangement joins TRBV2 to TRBJ2-2; possibly TRBD2 for D (5 bases). The sample taken for sequencing was peripheral blood. This receptor was taken from a woman aged 55 to 70 with active COVID-19. CDR3 in DNA: TGTGCCAGCAGATTAGGGAAGGGAGCGAACACCGGGGAGCTGTTTTTT. Protein: CASRLGKGANTGELFF. Using reference TRBV2 and TRBJ2-2 for the parts outside the CDR3, the full variable domain is EPEVTQTPSHQVTQMGQEVILRCVPISNHLYFYWYRQILGQKVEFLVSFYNNEISEKSEIFDDQFSVERPDGSNFTLKIRSTKLEDSAMYFCASRLGKGANTGELFFGEGSRLTVL.